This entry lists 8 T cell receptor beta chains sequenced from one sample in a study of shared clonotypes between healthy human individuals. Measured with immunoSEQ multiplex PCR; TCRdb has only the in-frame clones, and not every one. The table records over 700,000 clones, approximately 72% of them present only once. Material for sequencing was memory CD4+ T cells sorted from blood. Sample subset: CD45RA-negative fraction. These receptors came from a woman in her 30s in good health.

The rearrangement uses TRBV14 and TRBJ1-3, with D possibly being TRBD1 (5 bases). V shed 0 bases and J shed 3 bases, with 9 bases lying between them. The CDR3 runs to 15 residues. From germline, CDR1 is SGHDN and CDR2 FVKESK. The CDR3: CASSQDWRGGNTIYF. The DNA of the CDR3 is TGTGCCAGCAGCCAAGATTGGAGGGGTGGAAACACCATATATTTT.

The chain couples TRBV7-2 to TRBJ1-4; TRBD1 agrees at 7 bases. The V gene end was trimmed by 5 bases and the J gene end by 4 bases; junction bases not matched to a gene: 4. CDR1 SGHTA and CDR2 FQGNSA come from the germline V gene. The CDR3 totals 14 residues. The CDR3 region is CASSETGINEKLFF. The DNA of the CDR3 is TGTGCCAGCAGCGAGACAGGGATTAATGAAAAACTGTTTTTT. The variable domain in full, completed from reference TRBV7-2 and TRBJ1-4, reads GAGVSQSPSNKVTEKGKDVELRCDPISGHTALYWYRQSLGQGLEFLIYFQGNSAPDKSGLPSDRFSAERTGGSVSTLTIQRTQQEDSAVYLCASSETGINEKLFFGSGTQLSVL.

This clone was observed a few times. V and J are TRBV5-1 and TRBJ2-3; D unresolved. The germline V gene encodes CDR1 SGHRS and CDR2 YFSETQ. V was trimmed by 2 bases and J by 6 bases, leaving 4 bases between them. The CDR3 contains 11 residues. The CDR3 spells CASSFMDTQYF. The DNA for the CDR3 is TGCGCCAGCAGCTTTATGGATACGCAGTATTTT.

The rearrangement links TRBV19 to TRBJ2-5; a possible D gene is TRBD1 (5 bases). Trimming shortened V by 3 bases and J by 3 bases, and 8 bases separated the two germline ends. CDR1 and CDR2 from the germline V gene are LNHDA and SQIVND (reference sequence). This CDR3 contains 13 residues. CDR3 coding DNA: TGTGCCAGTAGTATCGCCAGGGAAGAGACCCAGTACTTC. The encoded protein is CASSIAREETQYF.

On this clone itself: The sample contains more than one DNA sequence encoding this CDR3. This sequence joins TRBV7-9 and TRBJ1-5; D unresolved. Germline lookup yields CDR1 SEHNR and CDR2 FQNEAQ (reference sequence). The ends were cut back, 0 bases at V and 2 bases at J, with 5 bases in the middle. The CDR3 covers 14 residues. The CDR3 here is CASSLAGGNQPQHF. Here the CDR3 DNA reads TGTGCCAGCAGCTTAGCAGGAGGCAATCAGCCCCAGCATTTT.

CDR3 DNA sequence: TGTGCCAGCAGAACCAGACAGGGGGTTGATGGCTACACCTTC. Its translation is CASRTRQGVDGYTF. The chain joins TRBV7-8 to TRBJ1-2; 9 bases agree with TRBD1. Germline V gene lookup returns CDR1 SGHVS and CDR2 FQNEAQ. The ends lost 6 bases at V and 6 bases at J; junction bases unmatched: 8. This CDR3 has 14 amino acids.

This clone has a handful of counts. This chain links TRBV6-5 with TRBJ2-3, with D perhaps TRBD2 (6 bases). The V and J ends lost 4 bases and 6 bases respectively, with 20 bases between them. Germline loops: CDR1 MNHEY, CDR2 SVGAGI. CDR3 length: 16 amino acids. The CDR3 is CASSSLTQGGADTQYF. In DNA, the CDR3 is TGTGCCAGCAGTTCACTTACCCAGGGAGGTGCGGATACGCAGTATTTT.

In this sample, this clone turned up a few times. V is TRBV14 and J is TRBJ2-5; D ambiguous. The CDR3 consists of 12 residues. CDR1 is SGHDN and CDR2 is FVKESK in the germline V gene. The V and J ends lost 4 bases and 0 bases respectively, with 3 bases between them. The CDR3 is CASSRHQETQYF. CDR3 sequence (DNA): TGTGCCAGCAGCCGGCACCAAGAGACCCAGTACTTC.